Below are 12 T cell receptor beta chains sequenced from a single sample in a study of human T cells and chemical hapten exposure. The time point is: patch test 3, about 24 weeks after DPC sensitization. Noted treatment: therapeutic diphenylcyclopropenone sensitization with weekly scalp DPC. One entry per CDR3 protein results from TCRdb running MiXCR on the RACE reads. The table shows 55,000 to 75,000 distinct CDR3 sequences, with roughly 12% occurring only once. This specimen consisted of whole blood, obtained in connection with sensitization to the hapten diphenylcyclopropenone (DPC). These receptors were taken from a man between 25 and 39 years old with alopecia areata. Some clones in this sample may be carry-over from other donors' samples.

This clonotype was seen ten or more times. The chain combines TRBV5-6 with TRBJ2-3; D assignment may be TRBD1 or TRBD2 (5 bases each). From germline, CDR1 is SGHDT and CDR2 YYEEEE. The ends were cut back, 3 bases at V and 0 bases at J, with 14 bases in the middle. There are 16 residues in the CDR3. The CDR3, as DNA: TGTGCCAGCAGCTCCCGGGGCAGGTTCAGCACAGATACGCAGTATTTT. It yields the protein CASSSRGRFSTDTQYF.

The J gene is TRBJ2-1, the V gene TRBV7-9; 7 positions match TRBD2. CDR3 size: 17 residues. The J segment lost 4 bases and the V segment lost 0 bases, leaving 9 bases of the junction unmatched. CDR1 is SEHNR, CDR2 FQNEAQ, per germline (reference sequence). The CDR3 protein is CASSLAGGGRQYNEQFF. The CDR3 DNA sequence: TGTGCCAGCAGCTTAGCGGGCGGGGGAAGACAGTACAATGAGCAGTTCTTC.

In this sample, this clonotype turned up a few times. The J gene is TRBJ1-5, the V gene TRBV27, with 11 bases fitting TRBD1. J was trimmed by 4 bases and V by 8 bases; bases with no gene match: 7. The CDR3 is 15 amino acids. The germline V gene encodes CDR1 MNHEY and CDR2 SMNVEV (reference sequence). CDR3 bases: TGTGCCAGCGGCGCCGGGACAGGGGGTAATCAGCCCCAGCATTTT. Protein product: CASGAGTGGNQPQHF.

The chain couples TRBV29-1 to TRBJ2-7, with D possibly matching TRBD1 (5 bases). Per germline, CDR1 SQVTM and CDR2 ANQGSEA. The CDR3 length is 11 residues. V lost 7 bases and J 7 bases, leaving 14 bases between the germline ends. The CDR3 protein is CSAGALREQYF. The DNA of the CDR3 is TGCAGCGCTGGGGCCTTGAGAGAGCAGTACTTC.

The chain is built from TRBV2 and TRBJ1-5; TRBD1 matches at 9 bases. Germline trimming cut 8 bases from V and 3 bases from J; bases unmatched to any gene: 5. The germline CDR1 and CDR2 sequences are SNHLY and FYNNEI. This CDR3 is 14 amino acids long. As DNA, the CDR3 is TGTGCCAGCCGGGACAGGGACTACAATCAGCCCCAGCATTTT. As protein: CASRDRDYNQPQHF.

V is TRBV5-1 and J is TRBJ1-1, with D perhaps TRBD1 (5 bases). Germline lookup yields CDR1 SGHRS and CDR2 YFSETQ. The CDR3 sequence is 16 residues long. Trimming took 4 bases from V and 4 from J, leaving 20 bases between them. DNA of the CDR3: TGCGCCAGCAGCCTTACATCCCTCAGGGCAGTCACTGAAGCTTTCTTT. Translated: CASSLTSLRAVTEAFF. The full variable domain, its missing parts supplied by reference TRBV5-1 and TRBJ1-1, is KAGVTQTPRYLIKTRGQQVTLSCSPISGHRSVSWYQQTPGQGLQFLFEYFSETQRNKGNFPGRFSGRQFSNSRSEMNVSTLELGDSALYLCASSLTSLRAVTEAFFGQGTRLTVV.

This clonotype was counted only a few times. The chain carries TRBV5-1 and TRBJ2-1; perhaps TRBD1 as D (6 bases). The V end was cut by 7 bases, the J end by 7 bases, with 18 bases between. The germline gives CDR1 SGHRS, CDR2 YFSETQ. The CDR3 sequence is 14 residues long. This CDR3 reads CASAIQGMGNEQFF. For the CDR3, the DNA is TGCGCCAGCGCAATACAGGGAATGGGAAATGAGCAGTTCTTC.

This clonotype was observed a handful of times. V usage is TRBV6-2 or TRBV6-3 and J usage is TRBJ2-7; 11 bases align to TRBD2. CDR3 size: 16 residues. The V gene end was trimmed by 6 bases and the J gene end by 0 bases; junction bases not matched to a gene: 7. Germline CDR1 is MNHEY and CDR2 is SVGEGT. CDR3 residues: CASRDRTSGLSYEQYF. DNA of the CDR3: TGTGCCAGCAGAGATCGGACTAGCGGGCTCTCCTACGAGCAGTACTTC.

This clonotype showed up many times. J is TRBJ2-1 and V is TRBV7-9; tentatively, D is TRBD2 (5 bases). V gave up 6 bases and J gave up 0 bases, with 12 bases separating them. This CDR3 comprises 15 residues. Looked up from germline, CDR1 is SEHNR and CDR2 is FQNEAQ (reference sequence). CDR3 residues: CASRLEGSSYNEQFF. For the CDR3, the DNA is TGTGCCAGCAGACTAGAAGGGAGCTCCTACAATGAGCAGTTCTTC.

Ten or more counts support this clonotype. The chain uses TRBV6-4 and TRBJ1-4, with 8 bases that match TRBD1. The CDR3 sequence is 13 residues long. The germline CDR1 and CDR2 sequences are MRHNA and SNTAGT. After removal of 8 bases from V and 7 bases from J, the junction contained 6 bases not matched to a gene. In DNA form, the CDR3 reads TGTGCCAGCCCGGGACAGGCGCCTGAAAAACTGTTTTTT. Its protein is CASPGQAPEKLFF.

This chain joins TRBV7-9 and TRBJ2-1; 8 nucleotides line up with TRBD2. The germline V gene encodes CDR1 SEHNR and CDR2 FQNEAQ (reference sequence). This CDR3 is built from 13 residues. Trimming took 4 bases from V and 15 from J; bases not matched to a gene: 11. CDR3 bases: TGTGCCAGCAGCTCCGGGACTAGGCCCGATTCGTTCTTC. Its protein is CASSSGTRPDSFF. The variable domain in full, completed from reference TRBV7-9 and TRBJ2-1, reads DTGVSQNPRHKITKRGQNVTFRCDPISEHNRLYWYRQTLGQGPEFLTYFQNEAQLEKSRLLSDRFSAERPKGSFSTLEIQRTEQGDSAMYLCASSSGTRPDSFFGPGTRLTVL.

This clonotype has a count of ten or more. The genes are TRBV5-1 and TRBJ2-5; D remains ambiguous. The CDR3 consists of 14 residues. CDR1 is SGHRS, CDR2 YFSETQ, per germline. V dropped 4 bases and J dropped 4 bases, with 14 bases sitting between them. The CDR3 DNA follows: TGCGCCAGCAGCCTACTTGGGCAGCCAGAGACCCAGTACTTC. Its translation: CASSLLGQPETQYF.